Listed below are T cell receptor beta chains from one sample, sequenced in a study of shared clonotypes between healthy human individuals. The assay was immunoSEQ multiplex PCR, and TCRdb's table has in-frame clones only and misses some. The table includes more than 2 million clones, about 94% detected once. The sample consisted of naive CD8+ T cells sorted from blood. These receptors all come from a man between 18 and 35 years old in good health. Both conserved end residues are part of each CDR3. D genes are given only for firm matches.

>TRBV5-3|TRBJ2-1|TRBD2
CARSLAGGPYNEQFF
>TRBV7-3|TRBJ2-3|.
CASSLWGNPDTQYF
>TRBV5-4|TRBJ1-1|TRBD1
CASSPGQGANTEAFF
>TRBV19|TRBJ2-7|.
CASTPGTGAYEQYF
>TRBV10-1|TRBJ2-7|.
CASSEKGPGYEQYF
>TRBV27|TRBJ1-2|.
CASSFDRWLGYTF
>TRBV6-5|TRBJ2-7|.
CASSYTGTEQYF
>TRBV9|TRBJ1-4|TRBD1
CASSVDQGAGEKLFF
>TRBV6-1|TRBJ2-3|.
CASSEGSRLSTDTQYF
>TRBV4-1|TRBJ2-7|TRBD2
CASSPRGGWGSYEQYF
>TRBV25-1|TRBJ2-3|.
CASSEYRPADTQYF
>TRBV27|TRBJ2-7|TRBD2
CASSFWVGGLDEQYF
>TRBV9|TRBJ2-3|TRBD2
CASSVGTSVVRDTQYF
>TRBV14|TRBJ2-3|.
CASGRGPPDTQYF
>TRBV5-6|TRBJ2-1|.
CASSKSYNEQFF
>TRBV5-4|TRBJ1-5|.
CASSSGNNQPQHF
>TRBV2|TRBJ2-7|TRBD2
CASSGTSGPYEQYF
>TRBV28|TRBJ2-7|.
CASSFLGYEQYF
>TRBV6-5|TRBJ2-7|.
CASSPLAKPSHEQYF
>TRBV6-6|TRBJ2-7|TRBD2
CATGGGSYEQYF
>TRBV28|TRBJ2-7|TRBD1
CASSLGGQGYEQYF
>TRBV5-1|TRBJ1-2|.
CASAPGGLTPGLFPHTF
>TRBV10-2|TRBJ2-7|.
CASSEGAGSSYEQYF
>TRBV30|TRBJ1-3|TRBD1
CAWDPGQGGNTIYF
>TRBV5-6|TRBJ2-7|TRBD1
CASSFDRGYEQYF
>TRBV13|TRBJ2-3|TRBD2
CASSLVASGGDTQYF
>TRBV6-1|TRBJ2-3|.
CASSDGTGVVSGYF
>TRBV7-9|TRBJ2-7|.
CASSSGPRGEQYF
>TRBV4-2|TRBJ1-6|.
CASSHMGTAYNSPLHF
>TRBV4-3|TRBJ2-7|TRBD2
CASSQGLAGTYEQYF
>TRBV9|TRBJ2-2|TRBD1
CASSANRQGPDTGELFF
>TRBV9|TRBJ2-7|TRBD2
CASSVGGWNSEQYF
>TRBV15|TRBJ2-3|.
CATSSGNWDPDTQYF
>TRBV27|TRBJ2-1|.
CASSLVRGIGNEQFF
>TRBV19|TRBJ2-7|.
CASSPLEGLYEQYF
>TRBV30|TRBJ2-7|.
CAWSDLGHEQYF
>TRBV5-1|TRBJ2-1|TRBD1
CASSAMGQGGREGEFF
>TRBV27|TRBJ2-7|TRBD1
CASSLIPAQGYYEQYF
>TRBV29-1|TRBJ2-3|.
CSVGTLGSDTQYF
>TRBV9|TRBJ2-1|.
CASSVGQGPGNEQFF
>TRBV2|TRBJ1-3|.
CASKEGKASGNTIYF
>TRBV14|TRBJ1-2|.
CASSQASSFYGYTF
>TRBV9|TRBJ2-1|TRBD1
CASRNGTGTDEQFF
>TRBV6-5|TRBJ1-5|.
CASSYDQGAGNQPQHF
>TRBV7-9|TRBJ2-2|TRBD2
CASSTGLADTGELFF
>TRBV7-2|TRBJ2-7|.
CASSLAFQASYEQYF
>TRBV12-5|TRBJ2-5|.
CASGFDGIQETQYF
>TRBV13|TRBJ2-7|TRBD1
CASSSRQGKGSYEQYF
>TRBV11-2|TRBJ2-7|.
CASSPSYGLYEQYF
>TRBV29-1|TRBJ2-7|.
CSVEEAAGSGYEQYF
>TRBV27|TRBJ1-1|TRBD1
CATGTVNTEAFF
>TRBV6-1|TRBJ1-2|.
CASSEGVGILTF
>TRBV30|TRBJ2-7|.
CAWSDEPDHRDEQYF
>TRBV7-9|TRBJ2-3|.
CASSPVNTDTQYF
>TRBV27|TRBJ2-4|.
CASSGTSNIQYF